The 30 T cell receptor beta chains given below trace back to one sample, sequenced in a study of T cell repertoires in cytomegalovirus infection. TCRdb re-derived calls from the reads in MiXCR, one entry per CDR3 protein. The sample gives approximately 770,000 distinct CDR3 sequences, roughly 28% of which show up once; 10% to 15% is in the top ten. Their antigens remain unidentified. The sequenced sample was cultured CD8+ T cells from PBMCs, obtained from culture after CMV antigen stimulation. The source of these receptors is a human donor in good health (CMV status not recorded). Some clones in this sample may be carry-over from other donors' samples.

At least ten counts were recorded for this clonotype. V gene TRBV7-8 combines with J gene TRBJ1-1; D not resolved. Germline CDR1 and CDR2: SGHVS and FQNEAQ. The CDR3 spans 14 residues. Deletions cut 5 bases from V and 11 bases from J, with 21 bases between. CDR3 residues: CASSLYGEALGAFF. The CDR3 nucleotides are TGTGCCAGCAGCCTATACGGGGAGGCCTTGGGGGCTTTCTTT.

This clonotype was picked up a small number of times. This chain connects TRBV6-2 or TRBV6-3 to TRBJ2-5, with 12 nucleotides matching TRBD2. The CDR3 covers 16 residues. Germline assignment: CDR1 MNHEY and CDR2 SVGEGT. The J segment lost 1 base and the V segment lost 6 bases, leaving 6 bases of the junction unmatched. CDR3 nucleotide sequence: TGTGCCAGCAGATCACTAGCGGGGGGCCCCCAAGAGACCCAGTACTTC. The encoded protein is CASRSLAGGPQETQYF.

The gene calls are TRBV27 and TRBJ2-7; D remains ambiguous. CDR1 MNHEY and CDR2 SMNVEV come from the germline V gene (reference sequence). Trimming left V 8 bases short and J 5 bases short, with 10 bases between. The CDR3 has 11 amino acids. CDR3 in DNA: TGTGCCAGCTTTTTAGGGAACGAGCAGTACTTC. Its translation: CASFLGNEQYF.

The chain carries TRBV12-3 or TRBV12-4 and TRBJ1-2, with TRBD1 matching 9 bases. Trimming took 5 bases from V and 3 from J; bases not matched to a gene: 4. This CDR3 contains 14 residues. CDR3 region: CASSGDRVHYGYTF. The CDR3 DNA is TGTGCCAGCAGTGGGGACAGGGTACACTATGGCTACACCTTC.

The CDR3 DNA reads TGTGCCAGCAGTCAAGGACTTCCAAGGGAGACCCAGTACTTC. It encodes CASSQGLPRETQYF. The chain carries TRBV28 and TRBJ2-5, with D perhaps TRBD2 (5 bases). The CDR3 covers 14 residues. V lost 5 bases and J 5 bases, leaving 15 bases between the germline ends. Germline loops: CDR1 MDHEN, CDR2 SYDVKM.

The table lists this clonotype with a count of one. The chain uses TRBV20-1 and TRBJ2-1; 7 nucleotides align to TRBD2. Germline V gives CDR1 DFQATT, CDR2 SNEGSKA (reference sequence). This CDR3 region has 15 residues. Trimming removed 2 bases from V and 5 bases from J; junction bases left unmatched: 9. The CDR3 reads CSARSRDYPDNEQFF. The CDR3 DNA sequence: TGCAGTGCTAGATCCCGGGACTATCCGGACAATGAGCAGTTCTTC.

CDR3 sequence: CATSDSQADRGYGNTIYF. The CDR3 nucleotides are TGTGCCACCAGTGACTCGCAAGCGGACAGGGGTTATGGAAACACCATATATTTT. This chain links TRBV24-1 with TRBJ1-3; 9 bases map to TRBD1. From germline, CDR1 is KGHDR and CDR2 SFDVKD. The CDR3 covers 18 residues. V was pared by 4 bases and J by 3 bases, with 12 bases of the junction left unmatched.

There are a few counts of this clonotype. V and J are TRBV7-9 and TRBJ1-5; TRBD1 is a possible D gene (5 bases). The germline gives CDR1 SEHNR, CDR2 FQNEAQ (reference sequence). The V end lost 3 bases, the J end lost 4 bases, and 16 bases lay between the germline ends. The CDR3 is 16 amino acids. CDR3 in DNA: TGTGCCAGCAGCTTTGCCGGGACCGAAGCGAATCAGCCCCAGCATTTT. This gives the protein CASSFAGTEANQPQHF.

A note on this clonotype: One junction end disagrees with the germline gene, perhaps due to a read error. This chain joins TRBV19 and TRBJ1-1; D gene unclear. CDR3 length equals 13 residues. CDR1 is LNHDA and CDR2 is SQIVND in the germline V gene (reference sequence). CDR3 nucleotides: TGTGCCAGTAGTAGACGAGAGAACACTGTAGCTTTCTTT. Translation: CASSRRENTVAFF.

This clonotype was seen a handful of times. The rearrangement links TRBV4-1 to TRBJ1-1; 8 nucleotides agree with TRBD1. The CDR3 is 14 amino acids. Germline CDR1 reads MGHRA; CDR2 reads YSYEKL. Germline trimming cut 3 bases from V and 5 bases from J; bases unmatched to any gene: 5. The DNA for the CDR3 is TGCGCCAGCAGCCAGGACAGGGAGGGAACTGAAGCTTTCTTT. Its protein is CASSQDREGTEAFF.

The chain couples TRBV27 to TRBJ2-7; TRBD1 might be the D (5 bases). Germline CDR1 reads MNHEY; CDR2 reads SMNVEV (reference sequence). The CDR3 runs 15 residues. V lost 3 bases to trimming and J lost 2 bases, with 14 bases between them. The CDR3 region is CASSFGAGIPYEQYF. The CDR3 DNA is TGTGCCAGCAGTTTTGGGGCAGGAATACCCTACGAGCAGTACTTC.

V usage is TRBV12-5 and J usage is TRBJ1-1; D unclear. CDR3 size: 13 residues. Trimming took 5 bases from V and 6 from J, leaving 13 bases between them. CDR1 is LGHNT and CDR2 is FRNRAP in the germline V gene. The CDR3 reads CASGPPEEAEAFF. CDR3 nucleotides: TGTGCTAGTGGTCCCCCCGAGGAAGCTGAAGCTTTCTTT.

This clonotype appeared a few times. CDR3 protein: CASSFVGLPSMNTEAFF. The DNA of the CDR3 is TGTGCCAGCAGTTTTGTCGGGCTGCCCAGCATGAACACTGAAGCTTTCTTT. This chain links TRBV28 with TRBJ1-1, with D hard to call. V lost 3 bases and J 0 bases, leaving 17 bases between the germline ends. Germline V gene sequence: CDR1 MDHEN, CDR2 SYDVKM. This CDR3 region has 17 residues.

V usage is TRBV20-1 and J usage is TRBJ2-3; D unresolved. This CDR3 is built from 15 residues. V was trimmed by 1 base and J by 3 bases, leaving 14 bases between them. CDR1 is DFQATT and CDR2 is SNEGSKA in the germline V gene (reference sequence). Written as DNA, the CDR3 is TGCAGTGCTAGAGTACGTCGTTCCTGGACAGATACGCAGTATTTT. It specifies CSARVRRSWTDTQYF.

The chain is built from TRBV9 and TRBJ2-5, with 10 nucleotides matching TRBD1. Germline V lookup: CDR1 SGDLS, CDR2 YYNGEE. This CDR3 is built from 16 residues. The trim removed 4 bases at V and 4 bases at J, leaving 10 bases unmatched. CDR3 DNA: TGTGCCAGCAGCCAACACGACAGGGGGCTCGGAGAGACCCAGTACTTC. Translating it yields CASSQHDRGLGETQYF.

J is TRBJ2-7 and V is TRBV7-6; 11 positions match TRBD2. Trimming at V came to 5 bases and at J to 6 bases, leaving 9 bases not matched to a gene. Germline CDR1 is SGHVS and CDR2 is FNYEAQ. CDR3 size: 15 residues. The CDR3 is CASSLSLTSGGEQYF. CDR3 DNA: TGTGCCAGCAGCCTCTCCCTTACTAGCGGGGGCGAGCAGTACTTC.

This clonotype was seen at least ten times. The chain carries TRBV7-2 and TRBJ1-2; TRBD1 matches at 8 bases. The trim removed 3 bases at V and 6 bases at J, leaving 6 bases unmatched. CDR1 and CDR2 from the germline V gene are SGHTA and FQGNSA. The CDR3 sequence is 14 residues long. CDR3 bases: TGTGCCAGCAGCTTCCTCAGGGACAGGAATGGCTACACCTTC. Translated, it gives CASSFLRDRNGYTF.

This clonotype has only a few counts. The genes are TRBV7-9 and TRBJ2-3; D uncertain. The CDR3 totals 13 residues. V lost 6 bases to trimming and J lost 4 bases, with 11 bases between them. The germline V gene encodes CDR1 SEHNR and CDR2 FQNEAQ (reference sequence). The CDR3 protein is CASSPAWADTQYF. In nucleotides, the CDR3 is TGTGCCAGCAGTCCCGCCTGGGCAGATACGCAGTATTTT. The whole variable domain, filled in from reference TRBV7-9 and TRBJ2-3, reads DTGVSQNPRHKITKRGQNVTFRCDPISEHNRLYWYRQTLGQGPEFLTYFQNEAQLEKSRLLSDRFSAERPKGSFSTLEIQRTEQGDSAMYLCASSPAWADTQYFGPGTRLTVL.

The gene calls are TRBV28 and TRBJ2-3; D unclear. This CDR3 is built from 15 residues. With 2 bases removed from V and 4 bases from J, the gap between germline ends came to 13 bases. The V gene's germline CDR1 is MDHEN and CDR2 SYDVKM. CDR3 in amino acids: CASSLTDRKADTQYF. CDR3 coding DNA: TGTGCCAGCAGTTTAACGGATCGGAAGGCAGATACGCAGTATTTT.

V and J are TRBV5-1 and TRBJ1-1, with unresolved D. Trimming cost V 3 bases and J 0 bases, with 12 bases left between them. The CDR3 is 15 residues long. CDR1 and CDR2 from the germline V gene are SGHRS and YFSETQ. In DNA form, the CDR3 reads TGCGCCAGCAGCTACTGGGAACAGATGAACACTGAAGCTTTCTTT. Its protein is CASSYWEQMNTEAFF.

In this sample, this clonotype turned up a few times. The chain couples TRBV7-8 to TRBJ1-1; D not certain. CDR1 and CDR2 (germline): SGHVS, FQNEAQ. Trimming took 6 bases from V and 7 from J, leaving 12 bases between them. This CDR3 is 12 amino acids long. The CDR3 is CASSPLTLEAFF. DNA for the CDR3: TGTGCCAGCAGTCCCCTCACCCTTGAAGCTTTCTTT.

This CDR3 reads CASSDDPNTRYGYTF. Here the CDR3 DNA reads TGTGCCAGCAGCGACGACCCCAATACCCGCTATGGCTACACCTTC. V gene TRBV6-2 or TRBV6-3 combines with J gene TRBJ1-2; D is unresolved. The CDR3 contains 15 residues. V was pared by 6 bases and J by 4 bases, with 18 bases between. Germline CDR1 is MNHEY and CDR2 is SVGEGT.

This clonotype has a handful of counts. This chain connects TRBV28 to TRBJ1-2, with D maybe TRBD1 (6 bases). The CDR3 covers 15 residues. CDR1 MDHEN and CDR2 SYDVKM come from the germline V gene. Trimming removed 3 bases at V and 8 bases at J, with 19 bases between. Here the CDR3 DNA reads TGTGCCAGCAGTTTGGGGGGCGCCGGGGCTGGGGGCTACACCTTC. Translation: CASSLGGAGAGGYTF.

This chain uses TRBV7-9 with TRBJ1-5, with D uncertain. Trimming shortened V by 1 base and J by 3 bases, and 13 bases separated the two germline ends. From germline, CDR1 is SEHNR and CDR2 FQNEAQ (reference sequence). This CDR3 has 16 residues. CDR3 sequence reads: CASSLGEPGPNQPQHF. The DNA for the CDR3 is TGTGCCAGCAGCTTAGGGGAGCCAGGACCCAATCAGCCCCAGCATTTT.

This clonotype was observed at least ten times. The gene calls are TRBV6-2 or TRBV6-3 and TRBJ2-7, with TRBD1 matching over 7 bases. Germline CDR1 MNHEY, CDR2 SVGEGT. V was pared by 6 bases and J by 3 bases, with 8 bases of the junction left unmatched. CDR3 length: 14 residues. The CDR3 DNA is TGTGCCAGCAGCCTTCGACAGGGTTTCTACGAGCAGTACGTC. It translates to CASSLRQGFYEQYV.

This sequence joins TRBV11-2 and TRBJ1-6; TRBD1 agrees at 8 bases. CDR1 SGHAT and CDR2 FQNNGV come from the germline V gene. The length of the CDR3 is 18 residues. V was clipped by 2 bases and J by 4 bases; unmatched bases: 10. CDR3 bases: TGTGCCAGCAGCTTATACGGCCAGGGGGCAGGATATAATTCACCCCTCCACTTT. Amino acid sequence: CASSLYGQGAGYNSPLHF.

This clonotype was detected ten times or more. V usage is TRBV28 and J usage is TRBJ1-1; 10 bases fit TRBD1. In germline, CDR1 is MDHEN, CDR2 SYDVKM. J lost 9 bases, V lost 3 bases, and 7 bases had no gene match. The CDR3 has 14 amino acids. This CDR3 is CASSFPGTGDQAFF. The CDR3 DNA sequence: TGTGCCAGCAGTTTTCCCGGGACAGGGGACCAAGCTTTCTTT.

This chain joins TRBV7-3 and TRBJ1-2; 10 nucleotides line up with TRBD1. The CDR3 runs 17 residues. J was trimmed by 2 bases and V by 2 bases; bases with no gene match: 8. In germline, CDR1 is SGHTA, CDR2 FQGTGA. The CDR3, as DNA: TGTGCCAGCAGCTTAGGGACAGGGGACCCTTGGAACTATGGCTACACCTTC. This sequence encodes CASSLGTGDPWNYGYTF.

This clonotype has a handful of counts. The rearrangement uses TRBV10-3 and TRBJ2-3; 9 bases align to TRBD2. J was trimmed by 2 bases and V by 5 bases; bases with no gene match: 2. Germline V gene lookup returns CDR1 ENHRY and CDR2 SYGVKD. This CDR3 contains 14 residues. The CDR3 loop is CAISSSGVTDTQYF. CDR3 bases: TGTGCCATCAGTTCTAGCGGGGTCACAGATACGCAGTATTTT.

This clonotype has a count of ten or more. This chain connects TRBV11-3 to TRBJ1-1, with a weak D call TRBD1 (5 bases). Trimming removed 4 bases at V and 4 bases at J, with 16 bases between. The germline V gene has CDR1 SGHNT and CDR2 YENEEA. This CDR3 is 15 amino acids long. CDR3 sequence reads: CASSSHSGGGTEAFF. For the CDR3, the DNA is TGTGCCAGCAGCTCCCACTCGGGGGGTGGCACTGAAGCTTTCTTT.